This T cell receptor (beta chain) was captured by sequencing in a study of shared clonotypes between healthy human individuals. Germline CDR1 and CDR2: MNHEY and SVGAGI. The CDR3 runs to 15 residues. Between the trimmed V and J ends, which lost 6 bases and 3 bases, there was a span of 15 bases. Profiled with immunoSEQ multiplex PCR; TCRdb holds only in-frame clones, not every one. Seen here are 950,000 to 1,100,000 clones, about three quarters observed once, and the top ten hold 1.2% to 1.5%. Sequenced sample: memory CD4+ T cells sorted from blood. Documented subset: CD45RA-negative fraction. The rearrangement uses TRBV6-5 and TRBJ1-5; D may be TRBD1 (5 bases). This receptor was obtained from a man between 18 and 29 years old in good health. The CDR3 loop is CASRALLGTNQPQHF. As DNA, the CDR3 is TGTGCCAGCAGAGCCCTCTTGGGGACCAATCAGCCCCAGCATTTT.